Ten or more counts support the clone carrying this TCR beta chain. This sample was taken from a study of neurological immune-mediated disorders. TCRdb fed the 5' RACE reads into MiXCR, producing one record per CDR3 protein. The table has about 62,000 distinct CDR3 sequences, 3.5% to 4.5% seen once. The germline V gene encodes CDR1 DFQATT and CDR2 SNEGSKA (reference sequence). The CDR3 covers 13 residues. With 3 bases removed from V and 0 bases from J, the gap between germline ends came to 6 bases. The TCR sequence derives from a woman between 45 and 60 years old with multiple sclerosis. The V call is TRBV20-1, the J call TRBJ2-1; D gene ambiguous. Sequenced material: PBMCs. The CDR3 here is CSASGLSYNEQFF. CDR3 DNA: TGCAGTGCTAGCGGGCTCTCCTACAATGAGCAGTTCTTC.